This T cell receptor beta chain comes out of a study of cytomegalovirus exposure and HLA in healthy donors. PCR amplification relied on 60 Vbeta primers (plus 13 Jbeta primers). Here immunoSEQ multiplex PCR was the method, and the copy in TCRdb shows in-frame clones only, minus some. The table shows 150,000 to 200,000 clones, with around 75% occurring only once. With respect to this clone: No antigen is known for it.

Study-wide findings and caveats: Available immune exposure information was restricted to CMV serostatus only.

V trimming: 2 bases; J trimming: 5 bases; junction bases outside the gene matches: 2. CDR3 length: 14 residues. CDR1 and CDR2 (germline): MNHEY, SMNVEV (reference sequence). This sequence was found in a human donor in good health. The sample comprised PBMCs. The rearrangement links TRBV27 to TRBJ2-2; 7 positions agree with TRBD1. CDR3 nucleotide sequence: TGTGCCAGCAGTTTAACCAGGGGGACCGGGGAGCTGTTTTTT. As protein: CASSLTRGTGELFF.